This T cell receptor (beta chain) was identified in a study of blood T cell repertoires in COVID-19 (dated by TCRdb to 2018 to 2020). For the study in its entirety: Samples from collaborators originated in the United States, Italy and Spain and spanned both the acute and convalescent phases of COVID-19. The material from the prospective study consisted of cDNA or gDNA derived from T cells, B-cell-depleted T cells, or PBMCs. Subjects who had been exposed to COVID-19, were actively infected with it, or had recovered from it provided the deeply sampled blood TCRbeta repertoires that made up the dataset. The repertoires were released in a freely available public database meant as a resource for research on the immune response to SARS-CoV-2. The samples were drawn from two sources: the first 160 participants of the ongoing ImmuneRACE study, and approximately 1,300 subjects contributed by 6 global collaborators. Sample metadata almost always included a de-identified subject ID, COVID-19 status, age in years and sex. Where HLA class I and class II types were available, the types were taken from metadata supplied by the sample provider, not from assay-based typing.

TCRbeta CDR3 regions were amplified from genomic DNA by means of the immunoSEQ Assay, a bias-controlled multiplex PCR. The paper's data handling went like this. The number of nucleated cells in each sample was estimated from the amplification of reference gene primers within the assay. To quantify the absolute abundance of each unique TCRbeta CDR3 rearrangement, sequence reads were collapsed and filtered. Productive Simpson clonality was computed per sample as the square root of Simpson's diversity index over productive rearrangements. As stored in TCRdb, this immuneACCESS dataset retains in-frame rearrangements with V and J assigned. A fraction of the clones does not appear; measured against another copy, unresolved V genes explain less than half of the discrepancy, and the remainder lacks a known reason. V and J calls and clone size follow that table, whereas D and trimming were derived from the DNA. This sample gives about 220,000 clones in total; roughly 85% of them show up just once. The ten largest clones represent 4.8% of the sample.

Overall results and qualifications from the work: How much clinical and demographic metadata was included differed by source and by participant, and the metadata was provided uncurated.

For CDR1 and CDR2, the germline V gene (reference sequence) lists LGHDT and YNNKEL. The CDR3 runs 18 amino acids, cysteine and phenylalanine included. Only the CDR3 portion is preserved as DNA: 54 bases, with reading frame beginning at the first base. V ends up 4 bases short and J 0 bases short, with an unmatched junction base count of 7. Participants in the prospective study were enrolled through a virtual design, were aged about 18 to 89 years, and lived in roughly 24 United States geographic areas. In the prospective study, participants were assigned to cohorts based on the clinical history participants reported in a screening survey and a study questionnaire. A participant counted as exposed if, within 2 weeks of entering the study, that participant had been in contact with someone who had a PCR-confirmed or clinician-diagnosed COVID-19 case. In the prospective study, whole blood, serum and a nasopharyngeal or oropharyngeal swab were collected from each participant by mobile phlebotomists. Prospective study participants could optionally give additional blood draws and questionnaires over an approximately 2-month period. Before DNA extraction, prospective study blood samples were shipped either frozen or at room temperature.

Of note for this clone: No antigen is known for it. No base-level quality is on record; no much larger clone is a single base apart.

The V gene is TRBV3-1 (or the pseudogene TRBV3-2) and the J gene is TRBJ2-6; 9 junctional bases match TRBD1. Input material: PBMCs or T cells enriched from blood (not recorded which). This receptor was taken from a woman between 45 and 60 years old who had been exposed to COVID-19. The DNA is as follows: TGTGCCAGCAGCCGACCGGGGACAGGGTCCTCTGGGGCCAACGTCCTGACTTTC. Its protein product is CASSRPGTGSSGANVLTF.